This T cell receptor beta chain is from a study of T-cell memory formation after mild COVID-19. TCRdb re-called the 5' RACE reads through MiXCR, storing one row per CDR3 protein. The data contain about 320,000 distinct CDR3 sequences, around an eighth of them singletons. Trimming cost V 3 bases and J 2 bases, with 8 bases left between them. Germline V gene sequence: CDR1 LNHDA, CDR2 SQIVND (reference sequence). This CDR3 contains 14 residues. Input material: PBMCs or a T cell subset sorted from them (not recorded which). This receptor was identified in a man aged 18 to 30 who had mild COVID-19 (a few samples of this study predate the infection). Cell type and time point are not known. J is TRBJ1-5 and V is TRBV19; D is uncertain. The CDR3 region is CASSIHRRNQPQHF. The CDR3 bases are TGTGCCAGTAGTATCCACCGACGCAATCAGCCCCAGCATTTT.